This T cell receptor beta chain was captured by sequencing in a study of T cells in Graves' hyperthyroidism and ophthalmopathy. RNA transcripts served as the template for amplifying TCR beta CDR3 regions. When the TCR CDR3 underwent first-round RT-PCR, the HTBI primer set was used. MiXCR was run by TCRdb on the multiplex PCR reads, yielding one entry per CDR3 protein. Of roughly 400,000 distinct CDR3 sequences listed, around 25% are singletons. This clonotype was seen a handful of times. V was shortened by 2 bases and J by 6 bases, with 12 bases between the two germline ends. The CDR3 has 13 amino acids. Per germline, CDR1 SGHRS and CDR2 YFSETQ. Criteria for exclusion of patients were uncontrolled infection, other autoimmune disease, pregnancy or lactation.

The sequence was obtained from a man between 45 and 60 years old with Graves' hyperthyroidism. The V and J genes are TRBV5-1 and TRBJ2-7; TRBD1 might be the D (6 bases). The sample was blood. CDR3 nucleotides: TGCGCCAGCAGCTTAGGGGGTTTGGGCGAGCAGTACTTC. This codes for CASSLGGLGEQYF.